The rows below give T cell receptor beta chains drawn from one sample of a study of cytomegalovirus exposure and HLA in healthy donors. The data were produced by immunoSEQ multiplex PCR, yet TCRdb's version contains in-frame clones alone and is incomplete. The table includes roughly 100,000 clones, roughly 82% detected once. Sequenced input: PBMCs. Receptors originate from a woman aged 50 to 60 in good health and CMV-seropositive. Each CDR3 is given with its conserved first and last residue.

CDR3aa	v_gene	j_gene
CASSPDRSGYEQYF	TRBV7-2	TRBJ2-7
CASSDRVNYGYTF	TRBV5-4	TRBJ1-2
CASSLQGAYTEAFF	TRBV27	TRBJ1-1
CASSLVSGASYEQYF	TRBV28	TRBJ2-7
CASSSLQTQYF	TRBV6-6	TRBJ2-5
CASSPTGLRSYEQYF	TRBV5-1	TRBJ2-7
CASSIGSTDTQYF	TRBV19	TRBJ2-3
CASSRRTGSTDTQYF	TRBV28	TRBJ2-3
CASSLGGVTEAFF	TRBV7-3	TRBJ1-1
CASRWASGGQGDEQFF	TRBV4-1	TRBJ2-1
CASREDYYNEQFF	TRBV6-1	TRBJ2-1
CASSQERTGAAYGYTF	TRBV4-1	TRBJ1-2
CASSLGSGGVPSTDTQYF	TRBV7-6	TRBJ2-3
CASSDLVGDSSYEQYF	TRBV2	TRBJ2-7
CASSGGTSANYGYTF	TRBV6-4	TRBJ1-2
CASSSGDRQAFF	TRBV7-9	TRBJ1-1
CASSPAGNEKLFF	TRBV18	TRBJ1-4
CASSPGGAGEQYF	TRBV6-5	TRBJ2-7
CASSYGLAGGHNEQFF	TRBV6-5	TRBJ2-1
CASQDNRDPTNYGYTF	TRBV18	TRBJ1-2
CASSAGQYNSPLHF	TRBV5-5	TRBJ1-6
CASSYVGGEAFF	TRBV6-6	TRBJ1-1
CASSETRDREIWAKNIQYF	TRBV2	TRBJ2-4
CASSPLFEGRGNTIYF	TRBV5-1	TRBJ1-3
CAWSGWGGREQFF	TRBV30	TRBJ2-1
CAWQLRGGSQPQHF	TRBV30	TRBJ1-5
CASINRHGGAYNEQFF	TRBV11-2	TRBJ2-1
CASTIRTGDGYTF	TRBV28	TRBJ1-2
CASSIRESETQYF	TRBV19	TRBJ2-5
CASSVVAGGPGEQYF	TRBV9	TRBJ2-7
CAWSDGGGFFSHGYTF	TRBV30	TRBJ1-2
CASSQGVGYAGELFF	TRBV4-3	TRBJ2-2
CASSFMGQHQPQHF	TRBV28	TRBJ1-5
CASSVDSFNSPLHF	TRBV6-1	TRBJ1-6
CASNRLAGYEQYF	TRBV2	TRBJ2-7
CASSSGQTYEQYF	TRBV5-1	TRBJ2-7
CASSYVGPNTGELFF	TRBV6-5	TRBJ2-2
CASSPPRDMRNQPQHF	TRBV28	TRBJ1-5
CASSELVRKNIQYF	TRBV6-1	TRBJ2-4
CASTGDPGNTIYF	TRBV2	TRBJ1-3
CASSPLLRTKVGANVLTF	TRBV28	TRBJ2-6
CASSERSAGNSPLHF	TRBV2	TRBJ1-6
CASSSPGLVISQNEQFF	TRBV7-9	TRBJ2-1
CAWSRTGGRTGELFF	TRBV30	TRBJ2-2
CASSLVGLARGYEQFF	TRBV28	TRBJ2-1
CAISGIGQGGVNTEAFF	TRBV10-3	TRBJ1-1
CAWSVSWTGTYEQYF	TRBV30	TRBJ2-7
CAISGEIIMNTEAFF	TRBV6-5	TRBJ1-1